The present TCR beta chain was sequenced within a study of CD8 T cells in Susac syndrome. Points on this clonotype: Its antigen remains unknown.

In blood CD8+ and CD4+ T cells, TCR beta underwent sequencing. TEMRA cells were FACS-enriched, while CD8+ and CD4+ T cells were negatively isolated. General observations from the study: By the study's own acknowledgment, its TCR sequencing and HLA analysis included relatively few individuals.

Germline CDR1 and CDR2: KGHDR and SFDVKD. Unmatched junction bases numbered 8, after V lost 5 bases and J lost 5 bases. The CDR3 consists of 16 residues. When the RNA was reverse transcribed, random hexamers were used with an input of about 0.5 to 1 ug. A multiplex approach, immunoSEQ multiplex PCR, amplified TCR beta CDR3 across 54 Vbeta and 13 Jbeta. One entry per CDR3 protein, called by TCRdb with MiXCR from the immunoSEQ multiplex PCR reads. The sample lists roughly 200,000 distinct CDR3 sequences, 85% to 95% occurring once. The sequence came from a human donor with multiple sclerosis. Material for sequencing was CD4+ T cells from PBMCs. The genes are TRBV24-1 and TRBJ2-2, with 9 bases identical to TRBD1. CDR3 nucleotides: TGTGCCACCAGTGGCCCTCCGGGACAGGGAACCGGGGAGCTGTTTTTT. Its translation is CATSGPPGQGTGELFF.